These 13 T cell receptor beta chains were sequenced from one sample in a study of T cell responses to AZD1222 COVID-19 vaccine. The data were produced by immunoSEQ multiplex PCR, yet TCRdb's version contains in-frame clones alone and is incomplete. The sample has about 140,000 clones, roughly 85% seen once; the top ten hold 8%. Sequencing was performed on peripheral blood, taken on day 0 of AZD1222 vaccination. The receptors here all came from an adult in good health.

This chain links TRBV9 with TRBJ1-2; D is perhaps TRBD1 (6 bases). Germline V gene data show CDR1 as SGDLS and CDR2 as YYNGEE. The CDR3 extends over 20 amino acids. Trimming pared 4 bases from V and 4 bases from J, leaving 32 bases between. The CDR3, as DNA: TGTGCCAGCAGCACAGCCCCCGGGGGGGCCCGGACCGTCCTGGGCTATGGCTACACCTTC. Translation gives CASSTAPGGARTVLGYGYTF.

The V call is TRBV6-1, the J call TRBJ1-5; possible D gene TRBD1, 6 bases. The CDR3 contains 15 residues. Trimming took 0 bases from V and 3 from J, leaving 9 bases between them. Germline V gene sequence: CDR1 MNHNS, CDR2 SASEGT. The DNA for the CDR3 is TGTGCCAGCAGTGAAGCTCCGGGACACAATCAGCCCCAGCATTTT. It codes for CASSEAPGHNQPQHF.

This chain links TRBV10-3 with TRBJ1-1; no clear D gene. CDR1 is ENHRY, CDR2 SYGVKD, per germline. This CDR3 contains 11 residues. V was cut by 8 bases and J by 7 bases, with 11 bases left in between. The CDR3: CAIDHAYEAFF. Written as DNA, the CDR3 is TGTGCCATCGATCACGCCTATGAAGCTTTCTTT.

The rearrangement uses TRBV5-1 and TRBJ1-6; D ambiguous. Germline lookup yields CDR1 SGHRS and CDR2 YFSETQ. The V gene lost 0 bases and the J gene lost 9 bases, with 19 bases spanning the gap. CDR3 size: 17 residues. CDR3 DNA: TGCGCCAGCAGCTTGGCGACTGGACTGAATTATGGTTCACCCCTCCACTTT. Translation gives CASSLATGLNYGSPLHF.

This chain uses TRBV21-1 with TRBJ1-4; whether TRBD1, the table's D call, matches the DNA was not checked. TRBV21-1 is deemed a pseudogene. The CDR3 consists of 12 residues. The CDR3: CASSHDSQKLFF. The CDR3 DNA sequence: TGTGCCAGCAGCCATGACAGTCAAAAACTGTTTTTT.

This chain connects TRBV4-1 to TRBJ1-1; D not certain. Germline CDR1 MGHRA, CDR2 YSYEKL. V dropped 0 bases and J dropped 3 bases, with 11 bases sitting between them. The CDR3 runs 15 residues. CDR3 in amino acids: CASSQDRTRHTEAFF. The CDR3 region has the DNA TGCGCCAGCAGCCAAGATCGGACCCGCCACACTGAAGCTTTCTTT.

This clone qualifies as medium-sized. Additional DNA sequences in this sample encode the identical CDR3. The chain joins TRBV27 to TRBJ1-5; 10 bases align to TRBD1. V shed 7 bases, J shed 4 bases, and the junction held 7 bases outside the gene matches. Looked up from germline, CDR1 is MNHEY and CDR2 is SMNVEV (reference sequence). The CDR3 is made up of 15 amino acids. The CDR3, as DNA: TGTGCCAGCACCTTGACAGGGGGCGGGAATCAGCCCCAGCATTTT. Amino acids: CASTLTGGGNQPQHF.

The chain carries TRBV6-1 and TRBJ1-5, with D uncertain. Germline V gives CDR1 MNHNS, CDR2 SASEGT. The germline V and J ends were trimmed by 6 bases and 7 bases, with 25 bases remaining between them. CDR3 length: 17 amino acids. CDR3 coding DNA: TGTGCCAGCAGCGAAACCCTGACGGCCTTGCTCGACCAGCCCCAGCATTTT. Its translation: CASSETLTALLDQPQHF.

The gene calls are TRBV7-6 and TRBJ2-1; TRBD2 aligns across 10 bases. Unmatched junction bases numbered 2, after V lost 1 base and J lost 5 bases. CDR3 length equals 15 residues. The V gene's germline CDR1 is SGHVS and CDR2 FNYEAQ. The CDR3 DNA is TGTGCCAGCAGCTTAGTTCTAGCGGGGGACAATGAGCAGTTCTTC. Translated, it gives CASSLVLAGDNEQFF.

The rearrangement links TRBV10-3 to TRBJ2-1; D unresolved. CDR1 is ENHRY and CDR2 is SYGVKD in the germline V gene. Trimming shortened V by 5 bases and J by 7 bases, and 12 bases separated the two germline ends. The CDR3 loop spans 13 amino acids. The CDR3 is CAISLFGGNEQFF. The CDR3 DNA follows: TGTGCCATCAGTCTGTTCGGTGGGAATGAGCAGTTCTTC.

The chain combines TRBV4-1 with TRBJ2-3; 9 bases match TRBD2. The length of the CDR3 is 14 residues. Trimming at V came to 3 bases and at J to 5 bases, leaving 3 bases not matched to a gene. From germline, CDR1 is MGHRA and CDR2 YSYEKL. The CDR3 loop reads CASSHVREGDTQYF. The DNA for the CDR3 is TGCGCCAGCAGCCACGTGCGGGAGGGAGATACGCAGTATTTT.

This sequence joins TRBV18 and TRBJ1-4; maybe TRBD1 (6 bases). CDR1 is KGHSH and CDR2 is LQKENI in the germline V gene. CDR3 length equals 15 residues. Trimming left V 3 bases short and J 4 bases short, with 12 bases between. CDR3 in amino acids: CASSPRDTFNEKLFF. In nucleotides, the CDR3 is TGTGCCAGCTCACCTAGGGACACGTTTAATGAAAAACTGTTTTTT.

The chain is built from TRBV10-3 and TRBJ2-7; the D is unclear. This CDR3 comprises 11 residues. Between the trimmed V and J ends, which lost 2 bases and 7 bases, there was a span of 6 bases. Per germline, CDR1 ENHRY and CDR2 SYGVKD. Here the CDR3 reads CAISEGPEQYF. The CDR3 bases are TGTGCCATCAGTGAGGGGCCGGAGCAGTACTTC.